The TCR beta chain described here comes from a study of blood T cell repertoires in COVID-19. For the study at large: There were acute and convalescent COVID-19 samples, and they came from the United States, Italy and Spain. PBMCs, B-cell-depleted T cells, or T cells provided the cDNA or gDNA that made up the material.

In the original workflow: The authors estimated nucleated cell counts from reference gene primer amplification. Libraries were prepared by immunoSEQ multiplex PCR; TCRdb keeps only in-frame clonotypes and omits some of them. V and J calls and clone size come straight from that table; D and trimming were deduced from the DNA. This sample has 190,000 or so clones, with approximately 87% found just once. V was shortened by 5 bases and J by 4 bases, with 14 bases between the two germline ends. Germline values: CDR1 SGHTS, CDR2 YDEGEE. CDR3 length equals 14 residues. This sequence joins TRBV5-8 and TRBJ2-3; no clear D gene. The sequence was collected from a man in his sixties who had recovered from COVID-19. Sequencing input: peripheral blood. The CDR3 nucleotides are TGTGCCAGCAGGAGCCCCCCTCCGGCAGATACGCAGTATTTT. Residues: CASRSPPPADTQYF.